This passage covers 25 T cell receptor beta chains from one sample sequenced in a study of early T cells in non-severe SARS-CoV-2 infection. Via MiXCR, TCRdb re-called the 5' RACE reads, giving one row per CDR3 protein. The sample holds fewer than 20,000 distinct CDR3 sequences, over 5% seen once. Input material: whole blood. The receptors were gathered from an adult who was a healthcare worker with PCR-confirmed SARS-CoV-2 infection or an uninfected control (not recorded which).

This clonotype was seen many times. The chain has TRBV7-2 and TRBJ2-1, with 9 positions matching TRBD2. CDR1 and CDR2 (germline): SGHTA, FQGNSA. CDR3 length equals 15 residues. With V trimmed by 5 bases and J by 6 bases, 8 bases remained unmatched. The CDR3 DNA follows: TGTGCCAGCAGCCTATCTAGCGGGATCATCAATGAGCAGTTCTTC. It yields the protein CASSLSSGIINEQFF.

This clonotype was seen ten or more times. The V gene is TRBV28, the J gene TRBJ2-1; 9 bases map to TRBD2. V lost 3 bases to trimming and J lost 0 bases; unmatched junction nucleotides: 6. CDR3 length: 17 amino acids. Germline V gene sequence: CDR1 MDHEN, CDR2 SYDVKM. Here the CDR3 DNA reads TGTGCCAGCAGTTTGGCGGGACTAGCTAACTCCTACAATGAGCAGTTCTTC. This codes for CASSLAGLANSYNEQFF.

This clonotype has only a few counts. The CDR3 nucleotides are TGTGCCAGCAGCCCGAGATCGGTTGATACGCAGTATTTT. It codes for CASSPRSVDTQYF. The chain carries TRBV14 and TRBJ2-3; no firm D call. Germline CDR1 SGHDN, CDR2 FVKESK. This CDR3 spans 13 amino acids. Deletions cut 4 bases from V and 6 bases from J, with 11 bases between.

Many counts were recorded for this clonotype. The genes are TRBV10-3 and TRBJ1-3; TRBD1 matches 8 bases. This CDR3 has 19 amino acids. The trim removed 6 bases at V and 0 bases at J, leaving 16 bases unmatched. In germline, CDR1 is ENHRY, CDR2 SYGVKD. The CDR3 DNA reads TGTGCCATCAGGTCGGGACAGGCCACCGAATGGTTCTCTGGAAACACCATATATTTT. Amino acids: CAIRSGQATEWFSGNTIYF.

This clonotype was seen repeatedly, ten times or more. The rearrangement joins TRBV2 to TRBJ2-5, with D perhaps TRBD2 (5 bases). V was clipped by 4 bases and J by 5 bases, with 23 bases between them. The germline V gene has CDR1 SNHLY and CDR2 FYNNEI. The CDR3 totals 17 residues. Written as DNA, the CDR3 is TGTGCCAGCAGTGTATCAGGTAGCGACAACCGCGTGGAGACCCAGTACTTC. This sequence encodes CASSVSGSDNRVETQYF. Full variable domain (missing parts from reference TRBV2 and TRBJ2-5): EPEVTQTPSHQVTQMGQEVILRCVPISNHLYFYWYRQILGQKVEFLVSFYNNEISEKSEIFDDQFSVERPDGSNFTLKIRSTKLEDSAMYFCASSVSGSDNRVETQYFGPGTRLLVL.

This clonotype was observed many times. The V call is TRBV6-6, the J call TRBJ1-4, with D hard to call. The ends were cut back, 10 bases at V and 8 bases at J, with 17 bases in the middle. Germline CDR1 is MNHNY and CDR2 is SVGAGI (reference sequence). The CDR3 runs 13 residues. DNA of the CDR3: TGTGCCACCCAGACGGAGACCTACGAAAAACTGTTTTTT. Residues: CATQTETYEKLFF.

Judged by abundance, this clonotype is medium-sized. V and J are TRBV6-4 and TRBJ2-1; D not resolved. V dropped 4 bases and J dropped 7 bases, with 17 bases sitting between them. This CDR3 spans 15 amino acids. Germline-derived CDR1 and CDR2 are MRHNA and SNTAGT. The CDR3 nucleotides are TGTGCCAGCAGTGTCCTTGGCGGAGAAGGGAATGAGCAGTTCTTC. Translation: CASSVLGGEGNEQFF.

The chain recombines TRBV12-3 or TRBV12-4 with TRBJ1-2; a possible D gene is TRBD1 (5 bases). The germline V and J ends were trimmed by 7 bases and 7 bases, with 16 bases remaining between them. The CDR3 has 13 amino acids. The CDR3 region has the DNA TGTGCCAGCAAAACCGGGGCAACCCGTGGCTACACCTTC. It encodes CASKTGATRGYTF.

This clonotype is termed medium-sized. The chain combines TRBV5-6 with TRBJ2-7; D remains unclear. This CDR3 region has 14 residues. Germline V CDR1 and CDR2: SGHDT, YYEEEE. V lost 0 bases to trimming and J lost 3 bases, with 10 bases between them. CDR3 region: CASSLGLPHYEQYF. The CDR3 coding sequence is TGTGCCAGCAGCTTGGGGCTACCTCACTACGAGCAGTACTTC.

V usage is TRBV4-1 and J usage is TRBJ1-4; 7 bases align to TRBD1. V lost 4 bases to trimming and J lost 4 bases; unmatched junction nucleotides: 3. The CDR3 covers 14 residues. Germline CDR1 and CDR2: MGHRA and YSYEKL. The CDR3 bases are TGCGCCAGCAGCCCTCGACAGGGTAATGAAAAACTGTTTTTT. Residues: CASSPRQGNEKLFF.

This clonotype showed up many times. The chain recombines TRBV6-6 with TRBJ2-7; TRBD2 might be the D (6 bases). V was cut by 0 bases and J by 5 bases, with 11 bases left in between. In germline, CDR1 is MNHNY, CDR2 SVGAGI (reference sequence). This CDR3 is built from 14 residues. CDR3 sequence reads: CASSYSAGSDEQYF. As DNA, the CDR3 is TGTGCCAGCAGTTACTCGGCGGGATCGGACGAGCAGTACTTC.

Regarding this clonotype: With a much larger clone just one base away, this may be a read error. The V gene is TRBV19, the J gene TRBJ2-6; possible D gene TRBD1, 5 bases. The germline gives CDR1 LNHDA, CDR2 SQIVND (reference sequence). The CDR3 sequence is 15 residues long. V lost 5 bases and J lost 1, with 9 bases in between. CDR3 DNA: TGTGCCAGTAGTCACAGGAAGTCTGGGGCCAACGTCCTGACTTTC. Amino acid sequence: CASSHRKSGANVLTF.

This clonotype came up many times. This chain uses TRBV20-1 with TRBJ2-7; D gene uncertain. The CDR3 runs to 12 residues. Per the germline V gene, CDR1 is DFQATT and CDR2 is SNEGSKA (reference sequence). V gave up 6 bases and J gave up 2 bases, with 11 bases separating them. The CDR3 DNA is TGCAGTGCAACAACAGATCCCTACGAGCAGTACTTC. The encoded protein is CSATTDPYEQYF.

This clonotype was found many times. The chain employs TRBV5-1 and TRBJ2-1, with 8 bases fitting TRBD1. CDR3 length: 15 amino acids. Germline CDR1 is SGHRS and CDR2 is YFSETQ. The V and J ends lost 0 bases and 9 bases, in that order; junction bases with no gene match: 8. CDR3 sequence (DNA): TGCGCCAGCAGCTTGGGTTGGACAGGGAGTTTTGAGCAGTTCTTC. It translates to CASSLGWTGSFEQFF.

In its sample, this clonotype was seen many times. V gene TRBV14 combines with J gene TRBJ1-3; TRBD1 matches at 8 bases. The germline gives CDR1 SGHDN, CDR2 FVKESK. The CDR3 has 15 amino acids. The junction had 3 bases not matched to a gene; V was cut back by 4 bases and J by 1 base. CDR3 loop: CASSRQGQSGNTIYF. CDR3 nucleotide sequence: TGTGCCAGCAGCCGACAGGGGCAATCTGGAAACACCATATATTTT.

This clonotype has at least ten counts. The gene calls are TRBV5-1 and TRBJ2-1, with 7 bases lining up with TRBD1. The V segment lost 1 base and the J segment 12 bases; nucleotides outside the gene matches: 7. CDR3 length: 13 amino acids. Germline V gives CDR1 SGHRS, CDR2 YFSETQ. The CDR3 spells CASSLPTGLVQFF. The CDR3 nucleotides are TGCGCCAGCAGCTTGCCGACAGGGTTGGTGCAGTTCTTC.

This clonotype was seen many times. The rearrangement uses TRBV5-1 and TRBJ2-1, with D unclear. CDR3 length: 12 amino acids. The V end was cut by 4 bases, the J end by 5 bases, with 7 bases between. The germline gives CDR1 SGHRS, CDR2 YFSETQ. The CDR3 DNA reads TGCGCCAGCAGCCTTGCCCACAATGAGCAGTTCTTC. This encodes CASSLAHNEQFF.

This clonotype appeared many times. This chain uses TRBV6-5 with TRBJ2-3, with 11 bases identical to TRBD2. The germline V gene has CDR1 MNHEY and CDR2 SVGAGI. Trimming removed 5 bases from V and 5 bases from J; junction bases left unmatched: 9. CDR3 size: 16 residues. CDR3 protein: CASSKLAGGTKDTQYF. DNA of the CDR3: TGTGCCAGCAGTAAATTAGCGGGAGGGACGAAAGATACGCAGTATTTT.

By share of the sample, this clonotype is medium-sized. V and J are TRBV7-3 and TRBJ2-3; no reliable D call. The germline V gene encodes CDR1 SGHTA and CDR2 FQGTGA. The CDR3 totals 14 residues. Trimming took off 1 base at V and 4 bases at J, with 9 bases between the two ends. The CDR3 loop is CASSLRVAPDTQYF. The CDR3 DNA sequence: TGTGCCAGCAGCTTAAGGGTAGCCCCAGATACGCAGTATTTT.

Judged by abundance, this clonotype is medium-sized. V and J are TRBV9 and TRBJ2-7; 8 nucleotides match TRBD2. CDR1 is SGDLS and CDR2 is YYNGEE in the germline V gene. The CDR3 extends over 15 amino acids. J was trimmed by 3 bases and V by 0 bases; bases with no gene match: 5. The CDR3 here is CASSVGVAGSYEQYF. The CDR3 bases are TGTGCCAGCAGCGTAGGGGTAGCGGGGAGCTACGAGCAGTACTTC.

Ten or more counts support this clonotype. CDR3 protein: CASSRDLGPYEQYF. In DNA form, the CDR3 reads TGTGCCAGCAGCCGGGACCTCGGGCCTTACGAGCAGTACTTC. The chain couples TRBV11-1 to TRBJ2-7, with D possibly called TRBD1 or TRBD2 (5 bases each). V was clipped by 5 bases and J by 4 bases, with 15 bases between them. CDR3 length: 14 residues. CDR1 and CDR2 (germline): SGHAT, FQDESV (reference sequence).

This clonotype was observed at least ten times. This rearrangement joins TRBV12-3 or TRBV12-4 to TRBJ1-5; TRBD1 is a possible D gene (6 bases). V lost 5 bases to trimming and J lost 7 bases, with 12 bases between them. CDR3 length: 13 amino acids. This CDR3 is CASSTGPGQPQHF. DNA for the CDR3: TGTGCCAGCAGTACAGGGCCGGGGCAGCCCCAGCATTTT.

This clonotype qualifies as medium-sized. The rearrangement links TRBV20-1 to TRBJ2-7, with TRBD1 matching over 8 bases. This CDR3 region has 13 residues. Germline CDR1 reads DFQATT; CDR2 reads SNEGSKA (reference sequence). Trimming cost V 5 bases and J 1 base; bases outside gene matches: 4. The CDR3 here is CSAPDRDSYEQYF. CDR3 DNA sequence: TGCAGTGCTCCGGACAGGGATTCCTACGAGCAGTACTTC.

In its sample, this clonotype was seen a few times. The V call is TRBV14, the J call TRBJ2-7, with unresolved D. In germline, CDR1 is SGHDN, CDR2 FVKESK. The CDR3 has 13 amino acids. The ends were cut back, 3 bases at V and 1 base at J, with 7 bases in the middle. The CDR3 loop reads CASSQSVSYEQYF. DNA of the CDR3: TGTGCCAGCAGCCAGAGTGTTTCCTACGAGCAGTACTTC.

This clonotype was seen repeatedly, ten times or more. At one end, the junction sequence differs from germline, possibly due to a read error. The V gene is TRBV5-4, the J gene TRBJ2-1; 11 positions agree with TRBD2. This CDR3 region has 14 residues. The V gene's germline CDR1 is SGHNT and CDR2 YYREEE (reference sequence). CDR3 amino acids: CAGSLKLAGEEQFF. The CDR3, as DNA: TGTGCCGGCAGCTTGAAACTAGCGGGAGAAGAGCAGTTCTTC.